This T cell receptor (beta chain) comes out of a study of read filtering for tumor transcriptome and immune sequencing. About the study: Patients were approximately 18 male and some 13 female, mean age roughly 68 years, range roughly 45 to 85. Fewer than 10 patients were R-ISS I, some 15 were R-ISS II, more than five were R-ISS III. Transcriptome libraries were built from DNase-treated RNA.

From 300 to 400 ng of RNA, a library with molecular barcoded alpha/delta and beta/gamma adaptors was made. TCRdb independently ran MiXCR on the reads; one entry per CDR3 protein. The table lists roughly 82,000 distinct CDR3 sequences, roughly an eighth of them singletons, with just under 15% in the top ten. This clonotype occurred many times. Its antigen is as yet unknown. One end of the junction is discordant with germline, which a read error may explain. Broader study findings: Even smaller IR-seq throughput identified most shared clonotypes.

The germline gives CDR1 SNHLY, CDR2 FYNNEI. The CDR3 contains 11 residues. The TCR was taken from a donor at least 40 years old with multiple myeloma. The sample taken for sequencing was a population of CD138-negative cells sorted from bone marrow. The chain combines TRBV2 with TRBJ1-1, with a weak D call TRBD1 (5 bases). DNA of the CDR3: TGTGCCAGCAGGGATGGACCTCGTCAGGGCTTT. Translated: CASRDGPRQGF.